A single sample gave rise to the 12 T cell receptor beta chains below, sequenced in a study of blood T cell repertoires in COVID-19. Only in-frame clones appear in the TCRdb table, and some are missing; sequencing was by immunoSEQ multiplex PCR. In the table there are around 100,000 clones, roughly nine tenths of which are singletons. Input material: peripheral blood. These receptors were obtained from a man aged 50-60 years with active COVID-19.

The chain uses TRBV11-2 and TRBJ1-2, with a tentative D call TRBD1 (5 bases). Per germline, CDR1 SGHAT and CDR2 FQNNGV. Trimming pared 5 bases from V and 4 bases from J, leaving 17 bases between. The CDR3 runs to 15 residues. The CDR3 sequence: CASSASTTVGYGYTF. CDR3 bases: TGTGCCAGCAGCGCGTCGACGACAGTAGGCTATGGCTACACCTTC.

The chain couples TRBV19 to TRBJ1-1; a possible D gene is TRBD1 (5 bases). This CDR3 is 14 amino acids long. Germline CDR1 and CDR2: LNHDA and SQIVND (reference sequence). V was clipped by 2 bases and J by 7 bases, with 14 bases between them. CDR3 coding DNA: TGTGCCAGTAGTATATCCAGGGTTGATAGTGAAGCTTTCTTT. Translating it yields CASSISRVDSEAFF.

The V and J genes are TRBV6-5 and TRBJ2-7; TRBD1 aligns across 7 bases. With V trimmed by 6 bases and J by 2 bases, 7 bases remained unmatched. CDR3 length equals 14 residues. Germline V gene sequence: CDR1 MNHEY, CDR2 SVGAGI. This chain's CDR3 is CASRGWGTAYEQYV. The CDR3, as DNA: TGTGCCAGCAGGGGTTGGGGGACAGCCTACGAGCAGTACGTC.

The chain has TRBV12-3 or TRBV12-4 and TRBJ2-7, with a possible D match to TRBD2 (6 bases). Trimming removed 5 bases at V and 0 bases at J, with 8 bases between. The length of the CDR3 is 13 residues. As DNA, the CDR3 is TGTGCCAGCAGTCGTAGCGGCTCCTACGAGCAGTACGTC. Encoded protein: CASSRSGSYEQYV.

The chain carries TRBV9 and TRBJ2-3; D perhaps matches TRBD2 (6 bases). V lost 0 bases and J 5 bases, leaving 19 bases between the germline ends. The CDR3 runs 17 residues. Germline V lookup: CDR1 SGDLS, CDR2 YYNGEE. CDR3 in DNA: TGTGCCAGCAGCGTAGCCTCCGGGGACTGGGGGGAAGATACGCAGTATTTT. As protein: CASSVASGDWGEDTQYF.

The chain employs TRBV3-1 (or the pseudogene TRBV3-2) and TRBJ2-2; D is unresolved. The CDR3 length is 18 residues. V shed 2 bases and J shed 5 bases, with 21 bases lying between them. The germline CDR1 and CDR2 sequences are LGHDT and YNNKEL (reference sequence). The CDR3 region has the DNA TGTGCCAGCAGCCAAAATAATGTACCGCGATACCCTACCGGGGAGCTGTTTTTT. It codes for CASSQNNVPRYPTGELFF.

The chain has TRBV27 and TRBJ2-7; no clear D. This CDR3 is built from 13 residues. Germline values: CDR1 MNHEY, CDR2 SMNVEV (reference sequence). V lost 3 bases and J 3 bases, leaving 9 bases between the germline ends. The chain's CDR3 is CASSFGQNYEQYF. The DNA for the CDR3 is TGTGCCAGCAGTTTTGGGCAGAACTACGAGCAGTACTTC.

The chain employs TRBV2 and TRBJ1-2; no clear D gene. The CDR3 is 15 amino acids. V dropped 5 bases and J dropped 2 bases, with 15 bases sitting between them. Germline V gives CDR1 SNHLY, CDR2 FYNNEI. Here the CDR3 reads CASSSQLIPNYGYTF. CDR3 in DNA: TGTGCCAGCAGTTCCCAACTTATCCCGAACTATGGCTACACCTTC.

The rearrangement links TRBV3-1 (or the pseudogene TRBV3-2) to TRBJ1-2, with 9 bases that match TRBD1. J gave up 7 bases and V 6 bases, and 9 bases lay outside the gene matches. This CDR3 has 14 amino acids. Germline-derived CDR1 and CDR2 are LGHDT and YNNKEL (reference sequence). This CDR3 reads CASSTGQGIGGYTF. The CDR3 nucleotides are TGTGCCAGCAGTACGGGACAGGGTATAGGTGGCTACACCTTC.

This rearrangement joins TRBV28 to TRBJ2-7, with 9 bases aligning to TRBD2. This CDR3 is 13 amino acids long. The germline V gene encodes CDR1 MDHEN and CDR2 SYDVKM. V dropped 7 bases and J dropped 0; count of bases not matched to a gene: 1. The CDR3 sequence is CASNSGGSYEQYV. CDR3 DNA sequence: TGTGCCAGCAATAGCGGGGGCTCCTACGAGCAGTACGTC.

The chain couples TRBV10-2 to TRBJ2-3; 9 nucleotides align to TRBD2. CDR1 and CDR2 from the germline V gene are WSHSY and SAAADI. Germline trimming cut 6 bases from V and 2 bases from J; bases unmatched to any gene: 6. The CDR3 totals 15 residues. The CDR3 bases are TGCGCCAGCAGAGCGATAGCGGGGGTCACAGATACGCAGTATTTT. Translating gives CASRAIAGVTDTQYF.

V usage is TRBV21-1 and J usage is TRBJ2-7; no check of the table's D call, TRBD2, against the DNA was made. TRBV21-1 is deemed a pseudogene. The CDR3 runs 15 residues. CDR3 coding DNA: TGTGCCAGCAGCGAAGAACCGGGACTAGCGGGAGAGCAGTACTTC. Its translation: CASSEEPGLAGEQYF.